This T cell receptor (beta chain) was sequenced for a study of blood T cell repertoires in COVID-19. Study-wide context: Sources were T cells, B-cell-depleted T cells, or PBMCs; the material itself was cDNA or gDNA.

Germline CDR1 reads MNHEY; CDR2 reads SMNVEV (reference sequence). The length of the CDR3 is 12 residues. Trimming cost V 1 base and J 5 bases, with 5 bases left between them. Method: immunoSEQ multiplex PCR; TCRdb's copy keeps in-frame clones and lacks some. Among 95,000 to 110,000 clones listed, almost 85% were seen once. Sequencing used peripheral blood. The J gene is TRBJ2-5, the V gene TRBV27; no definite D call. This receptor was obtained from a human donor in a cohort sampled during active COVID-19. The CDR3 DNA reads as TGTGCCAGCAGTTTATTTCGGGAGACCCAGTACTTC. Residues: CASSLFRETQYF.